The entry below describes one T cell receptor beta chain. The V and J ends lost 1 base and 0 bases, in that order; junction bases with no gene match: 5. CDR1 and CDR2 from the germline V gene are SGHNT and YENEEA. The CDR3 consists of 18 residues. This specimen belongs to a study of cytomegalovirus exposure and HLA in healthy donors. PCR primers comprised 60 Vbeta and 13 Jbeta primers. Data came from immunoSEQ multiplex PCR; TCRdb stores just in-frame clones and leaves some out. The sample includes approximately 95,000 clones, about 86% seen only once; the top ten take approximately 4%. The material sequenced was PBMCs. The chain joins TRBV11-3 to TRBJ2-3, with TRBD2 matching 12 bases. This TCR was sampled from a woman between 65 and 79 years old in good health and CMV-seropositive. The CDR3 reads CASSLGELAGGSTDTQYF. In DNA form, the CDR3 reads TGTGCCAGCAGCTTAGGGGAGCTAGCGGGAGGGAGCACAGATACGCAGTATTTT.